Listed here are 12 T cell receptor beta chains from one sample, sequenced in a study of CD8 T cells in Susac syndrome. Random-hexamer reverse transcription was applied to about 0.5 to 1 ug RNA. TCRdb reanalysed the immunoSEQ multiplex PCR reads using MiXCR and keeps one entry per CDR3 protein. The repertoire includes about 120,000 distinct CDR3 sequences, roughly 94% of them detected once, and approximately 0.089% sits in the top ten. The sample taken for sequencing was CD4+ T cells from PBMCs. Every receptor here comes from a human donor in good health.

The chain couples TRBV2 to TRBJ1-1, with D possibly matching TRBD1 (5 bases). Trimming removed 7 bases from V and 1 base from J, with 13 bases in between. Germline loops: CDR1 SNHLY, CDR2 FYNNEI. The CDR3 is made up of 14 amino acids. CDR3: CASKNQGTNTEAFF. CDR3 nucleotides: TGTGCCAGCAAAAATCAGGGAACGAACACTGAAGCTTTCTTT.

The chain couples TRBV18 to TRBJ2-1; D ambiguous. Germline lookup yields CDR1 KGHSH and CDR2 LQKENI. The CDR3 runs 14 residues. V lost 3 bases to trimming and J lost 8 bases, with 14 bases between them. This CDR3 is CASSPERVSHEQFF. DNA of the CDR3: TGTGCCAGCTCACCGGAAAGGGTGAGTCATGAGCAGTTCTTC.

This rearrangement joins TRBV9 to TRBJ2-2; D is unresolved. The CDR3 runs to 13 residues. CDR1 SGDLS and CDR2 YYNGEE come from the germline V gene. Trimming stripped 4 bases from V and 8 bases from J, with 12 bases between. CDR3 amino acids: CASSPRREGELFF. The CDR3, as DNA: TGTGCCAGCAGCCCCCGAAGGGAAGGGGAGCTGTTTTTT.

The chain is built from TRBV6-2 or TRBV6-3 and TRBJ2-2, with D hard to call. Germline values: CDR1 MNHEY, CDR2 SVGEGT. The V end lost 2 bases, the J end lost 6 bases, and 13 bases lay between the germline ends. The CDR3 is made up of 15 amino acids. The CDR3 nucleotides are TGTGCCAGCAGTTACGACCGTCCTCCGGCCGGGGAGCTGTTTTTT. Amino acid sequence: CASSYDRPPAGELFF.

This chain uses TRBV6-5 with TRBJ1-3, with 11 bases aligning to TRBD1. CDR3 length: 17 residues. CDR1 and CDR2 from the germline V gene are MNHEY and SVGAGI. After removal of 2 bases from V and 3 bases from J, the junction contained 6 bases not matched to a gene. The CDR3 sequence is CASSYLRTGGIGNTIYF. The CDR3 bases are TGTGCCAGCAGTTACCTACGGACAGGGGGCATTGGAAACACCATATATTTT.

The chain carries TRBV3-1 and TRBJ1-1; no clear D gene. The length of the CDR3 is 12 residues. Germline lookup yields CDR1 LGHDT and CDR2 YNNKEL (reference sequence). Trimming shortened V by 1 base and J by 6 bases, and 6 bases separated the two germline ends. CDR3 loop: CASSQGLAEAFF. The DNA of the CDR3 is TGTGCCAGCAGCCAAGGTCTCGCTGAAGCTTTCTTT.

The V call is TRBV7-2, the J call TRBJ2-1, with 7 bases identical to TRBD2. V was clipped by 0 bases and J by 0 bases; unmatched bases: 8. The CDR3 totals 18 residues. CDR1 is SGHTA, CDR2 FQGNSA, per germline. The CDR3 reads CASSLAGRPTSSYNEQFF. In nucleotides, the CDR3 is TGTGCCAGCAGCTTAGCCGGGAGGCCAACCAGCTCCTACAATGAGCAGTTCTTC. Full variable domain (rest looked up from reference TRBV7-2 and TRBJ2-1): GAGVSQSPSNKVTEKGKDVELRCDPISGHTALYWYRQSLGQGLEFLIYFQGNSAPDKSGLPSDRFSAERTGGSVSTLTIQRTQQEDSAVYLCASSLAGRPTSSYNEQFFGPGTRLTVL.

The chain combines TRBV20-1 with TRBJ1-5, with TRBD1 as a possible D gene (5 bases). CDR3 size: 12 residues. Germline lookup yields CDR1 DFQATT and CDR2 SNEGSKA (reference sequence). V lost 2 bases, J lost 7 bases, and 9 bases lay in between. The CDR3 nucleotides are TGCAGTGCTAGACAGGGCGGGCAGCCCCAGCATTTT. This encodes CSARQGGQPQHF.

The chain uses TRBV2 and TRBJ2-1; the match to TRBD2 covers 11 bases. The CDR3 contains 18 residues. Per germline, CDR1 SNHLY and CDR2 FYNNEI. The ends lost 3 bases at V and 5 bases at J; junction bases unmatched: 12. This CDR3 is CASSDSQLAGESDNEQFF. The DNA of the CDR3 is TGTGCCAGCAGTGATTCCCAACTAGCGGGAGAATCCGACAATGAGCAGTTCTTC.

The J gene is TRBJ2-7, the V gene TRBV19, with 14 bases aligning to TRBD2. J was trimmed by 1 base and V by 5 bases; bases with no gene match: 13. This CDR3 comprises 19 residues. CDR1 is LNHDA, CDR2 SQIVND, per germline (reference sequence). This CDR3 is CASSHYSTGLAGVSYEQYF. The CDR3, as DNA: TGTGCCAGTAGTCACTATTCGACGGGACTAGCGGGAGTGTCCTACGAGCAGTACTTC.

This chain uses TRBV15 with TRBJ2-1; D may be TRBD2 (5 bases). This CDR3 spans 17 amino acids. The germline V and J ends were trimmed by 0 bases and 4 bases, with 16 bases remaining between them. The germline gives CDR1 LNHNV, CDR2 YYDKDF (reference sequence). The CDR3 nucleotides are TGTGCCACCAGCAGAGATTTGGCTAGCTCACTTTACAATGAGCAGTTCTTC. It translates to CATSRDLASSLYNEQFF.

The chain combines TRBV6-2 or TRBV6-3 with TRBJ2-3; 8 bases fit TRBD2. Losses at the gene ends were 6 bases for V and 2 bases for J; bases not matched to a gene: 10. The CDR3 consists of 16 residues. Germline-derived CDR1 and CDR2 are MNHEY and SVGEGT. The CDR3 loop is CASSPGLELFTDTQYF. CDR3 sequence (DNA): TGTGCCAGCAGCCCGGGACTAGAACTTTTCACAGATACGCAGTATTTT.